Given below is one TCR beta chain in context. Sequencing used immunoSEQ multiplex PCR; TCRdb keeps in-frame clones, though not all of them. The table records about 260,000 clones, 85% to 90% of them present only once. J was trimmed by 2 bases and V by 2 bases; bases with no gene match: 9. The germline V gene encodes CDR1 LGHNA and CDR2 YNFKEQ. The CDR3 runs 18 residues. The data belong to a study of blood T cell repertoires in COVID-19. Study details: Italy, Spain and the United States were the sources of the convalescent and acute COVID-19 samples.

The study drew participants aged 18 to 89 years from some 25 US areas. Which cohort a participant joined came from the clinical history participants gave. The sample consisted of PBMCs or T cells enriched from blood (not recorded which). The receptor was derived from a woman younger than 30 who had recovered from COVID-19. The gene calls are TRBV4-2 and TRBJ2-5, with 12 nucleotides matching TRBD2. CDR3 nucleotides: TGTGCCAGCAGCCAACTTGGGCTAGCGGGGGGGGTACAAGAGACCCAGTACTTC. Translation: CASSQLGLAGGVQETQYF.